Each of the 23 T cell receptor beta chains below was sequenced from the same sample in a study of blood T cell repertoires in COVID-19. The protocol was immunoSEQ multiplex PCR, while the TCRdb copy is restricted to in-frame clones and leaves out a portion. The sample includes about 140,000 clones, 81% of them seen just once. Sequenced input: peripheral blood. The receptors originated from an older woman with active or convalescent COVID-19.

This clone has more than one count but fewer than ten. The chain joins TRBV7-2 to TRBJ1-1; 7 bases fit TRBD1. The CDR3 covers 13 residues. The junction had 1 base not matched to a gene; V was cut back by 5 bases and J by 1 base. Germline V gene sequence: CDR1 SGHTA, CDR2 FQGNSA. CDR3 bases: TGTGCCAGCAGCAACAGGGGGAACACTGAAGCTTTCTTT. Protein product: CASSNRGNTEAFF.

The V and J genes are TRBV19 and TRBJ2-1, with a possible D match to TRBD2 (7 bases). This CDR3 region has 15 residues. Germline assignment: CDR1 LNHDA and CDR2 SQIVND (reference sequence). The V and J ends lost 8 bases and 1 base respectively, with 15 bases between them. The CDR3 spells CASGGAGVSYNEQFF. The CDR3 DNA reads TGTGCCAGTGGGGGGGCAGGGGTTTCCTACAATGAGCAGTTCTTC.

The chain links TRBV5-1 to TRBJ1-1; the match to TRBD1 covers 7 bases. The germline CDR1 and CDR2 sequences are SGHRS and YFSETQ. This CDR3 has 14 residues. V lost 2 bases to trimming and J lost 6 bases; unmatched junction nucleotides: 7. The CDR3 region is CASSFGGQWPEAFF. Here the CDR3 DNA reads TGCGCCAGCAGCTTCGGGGGACAGTGGCCTGAAGCTTTCTTT.

The chain combines TRBV20-1 with TRBJ1-2; no firm D call. This CDR3 comprises 11 residues. V lost 0 bases, J lost 4 bases, and 3 bases lay in between. Germline V gene data show CDR1 as DFQATT and CDR2 as SNEGSKA (reference sequence). Written as DNA, the CDR3 is TGCAGTGCTAGAGAAGCCTATGGCTACACCTTC. The encoded protein is CSAREAYGYTF.

This sequence joins TRBV9 and TRBJ2-5; 11 nucleotides match TRBD2. Germline CDR1 is SGDLS and CDR2 is YYNGEE. V lost 3 bases, J lost 2 bases, and 6 bases stayed unmatched. The CDR3 totals 16 residues. CDR3 sequence (DNA): TGTGCCAGCAGCGGCCTGACTAGCGGGGAACAAGAGACCCAGTACTTC. Translating it yields CASSGLTSGEQETQYF.

The chain uses TRBV6-2 or TRBV6-3 and TRBJ2-1; TRBD2 matches at 9 bases. Trimming took 0 bases from V and 0 from J; bases not matched to a gene: 12. The CDR3 length is 20 residues. Germline V gene data show CDR1 as MNHEY and CDR2 as SVGEGT. CDR3 in DNA: TGTGCCAGCAGTTACTCGGCCTTAGCGGGAGTCAGGAGCTCCTACAATGAGCAGTTCTTC. Translating gives CASSYSALAGVRSSYNEQFF.

This clone was observed a single time. The chain combines TRBV5-4 with TRBJ1-2, with D unresolved. The germline V and J ends were trimmed by 5 bases and 3 bases, with 11 bases remaining between them. The germline gives CDR1 SGHNT, CDR2 YYREEE (reference sequence). The CDR3 runs to 13 residues. The chain's CDR3 is CASSSQLDYGYTF. CDR3 in DNA: TGTGCCAGCAGTTCTCAGCTAGACTATGGCTACACCTTC.

The sample holds a few counts of this clone. The chain links TRBV21-1 to TRBJ2-7; the table names TRBD1, a call not compared with the DNA. TRBV21-1 represents a pseudogene. CDR3 length: 15 residues. The CDR3 loop is CASSRQGVSSYEQYF. The CDR3 coding sequence is TGTGCCAGCAGCAGACAGGGGGTTAGCTCCTACGAGCAGTACTTC.

The CDR3 loop reads CASSLTGGSYEQYF. The DNA of the CDR3 is TGTGCCAGCAGCTTGACAGGGGGCTCCTACGAGCAGTACTTC. The rearrangement links TRBV7-2 to TRBJ2-7; 9 bases line up with TRBD1. V dropped 3 bases and J dropped 0; count of bases not matched to a gene: 0. The CDR3 consists of 14 residues. Per the germline V gene, CDR1 is SGHTA and CDR2 is FQGNSA.

The rearrangement uses TRBV6-5 and TRBJ2-6; D not certain. The CDR3 is 14 residues long. The V end was cut by 10 bases, the J end by 0 bases, with 10 bases between. Looked up from germline, CDR1 is MNHEY and CDR2 is SVGAGI. The CDR3 region has the DNA TGTGCCACCGACACCTCCTCTGGGGCCAACGTCCTGACTTTC. It yields the protein CATDTSSGANVLTF.

This clone was seen a single time. V gene TRBV27 combines with J gene TRBJ2-5; no reliable D call. This CDR3 has 13 amino acids. V lost 6 bases and J lost 3, with 11 bases in between. CDR1 and CDR2 from the germline V gene are MNHEY and SMNVEV (reference sequence). The CDR3: CASSRSPKETQYF. CDR3 bases: TGTGCCAGCAGCCGAAGCCCCAAAGAGACCCAGTACTTC.

The rearrangement uses TRBV19 and TRBJ2-3, with TRBD2 matching over 14 bases. V lost 4 bases, J lost 1 base, and 10 bases stayed unmatched. The CDR3 extends over 19 amino acids. CDR1 is LNHDA and CDR2 is SQIVND in the germline V gene (reference sequence). This CDR3 is CASSKTGTSGSPRTDTQYF. In DNA, the CDR3 is TGTGCCAGTAGTAAGACCGGGACTAGCGGGAGCCCACGCACAGATACGCAGTATTTT.

This chain links TRBV6-6 with TRBJ2-7; 9 bases match TRBD1. V shed 8 bases and J 4 bases; nucleotides not matched to a gene: 12. CDR1 and CDR2 from the germline V gene are MNHNY and SVGAGI (reference sequence). The CDR3 covers 15 residues. Written as DNA, the CDR3 is TGTGCCAGCCGAAGGGAGACAGGGGGAGCATACGAGCAGTACTTC. It translates to CASRRETGGAYEQYF.

The chain employs TRBV2 and TRBJ2-7, with a weak D call TRBD2 (5 bases). CDR1 is SNHLY, CDR2 FYNNEI, per germline. V lost 6 bases and J lost 4, with 16 bases in between. CDR3 length: 14 amino acids. The CDR3 sequence is CASSRGIASYEQYV. CDR3 bases: TGTGCCAGCAGCCGGGGTATAGCGTCTTACGAGCAGTACGTC.

This chain uses TRBV6-5 with TRBJ2-7; 11 nucleotides align to TRBD2. Trimming took 3 bases from V and 2 from J; bases not matched to a gene: 6. The length of the CDR3 is 16 residues. CDR1 is MNHEY and CDR2 is SVGAGI in the germline V gene. CDR3 protein: CASSYLTSGIPYEQYF. The CDR3 DNA reads TGTGCCAGCAGTTATTTGACTAGCGGGATACCCTACGAGCAGTACTTC.

This chain links TRBV28 with TRBJ1-1; D remains unclear. Per the germline V gene, CDR1 is MDHEN and CDR2 is SYDVKM. This CDR3 spans 14 amino acids. V lost 10 bases and J 1 base, leaving 16 bases between the germline ends. The CDR3 DNA sequence: TGTGCCACCACCCCCGAGGGAAGGAACACTGAAGCTTTCTTT. Protein sequence: CATTPEGRNTEAFF. The whole variable domain, remainder taken from reference TRBV28 and TRBJ1-1, is DVKVTQSSRYLVKRTGEKVFLECVQDMDHENMFWYRQDPGLGLRLIYFSYDVKMKEKGDIPEGYSVSREKKERFSLILESASTNQTSMYLCATTPEGRNTEAFFGQGTRLTVV.

The chain couples TRBV6-5 to TRBJ1-4; TRBD1 matches at 10 bases. Trimming removed 6 bases from V and 1 base from J; junction bases left unmatched: 2. CDR1 is MNHEY and CDR2 is SVGAGI in the germline V gene. The length of the CDR3 is 15 residues. For the CDR3, the DNA is TGTGCCAGCAGCTGGACAGGGGGAACTAATGAAAAACTGTTTTTT. This codes for CASSWTGGTNEKLFF.

CDR3 loop: CASSYGQGSPLHF. The CDR3 coding sequence is TGTGCCAGCAGTTACGGACAGGGTTCACCCCTCCACTTT. This chain joins TRBV6-5 and TRBJ1-6; TRBD1 agrees at 8 bases. This CDR3 has 13 residues. With 2 bases clipped from V and 9 bases from J, the junction kept 0 bases outside the gene matches. Germline CDR1 and CDR2: MNHEY and SVGAGI.

This chain joins TRBV11-2 and TRBJ1-1; the D gene is possibly TRBD1 (5 bases). Trimming took off 8 bases at V and 5 bases at J, with 12 bases between the two ends. Germline assignment: CDR1 SGHAT and CDR2 FQNNGV. There are 12 residues in the CDR3. The CDR3 sequence is CASGLGGTEAFF. The CDR3, as DNA: TGTGCCAGCGGCCTCGGGGGAACTGAAGCTTTCTTT. The full variable domain, rest sourced from reference TRBV11-2 and TRBJ1-1, is EAGVAQSPRYKIIEKRQSVAFWCNPISGHATLYWYQQILGQGPKLLIQFQNNGVVDDSQLPKDRFSAERLKGVDSTLKIQPAKLEDSAVYLCASGLGGTEAFFGQGTRLTVV.

The genes are TRBV7-6 and TRBJ2-2; D not resolved. Trimming removed 1 base from V and 2 bases from J, with 8 bases in between. This CDR3 region has 15 residues. Germline V gene sequence: CDR1 SGHVS, CDR2 FNYEAQ. DNA for the CDR3: TGTGCCAGCAGCTTAGTAGCCACTAACACCGGGGAGCTGTTTTTT. Translating it yields CASSLVATNTGELFF. The full variable domain, rest sourced from reference TRBV7-6 and TRBJ2-2, is GAGVSQSPRYKVTKRGQDVALRCDPISGHVSLYWYRQALGQGPEFLTYFNYEAQQDKSGLPNDRFSAERPEGSISTLTIQRTEQRDSAMYRCASSLVATNTGELFFGEGSRLTVL.

A note on this clone: Other nucleotide sequences from this sample produce the same CDR3. The V gene is TRBV9, the J gene TRBJ1-2; D may be TRBD1 (6 bases). The CDR3 is 15 residues long. V was shortened by 0 bases and J by 0 bases, with 9 bases between the two germline ends. Germline V lookup: CDR1 SGDLS, CDR2 YYNGEE. In DNA form, the CDR3 reads TGTGCCAGCAGCGTAGGGACAGCTGCTAACTATGGCTACACCTTC. Protein product: CASSVGTAANYGYTF.

This clone was seen only a few times. The same CDR3 arises from other DNA sequences in this sample as well. This chain joins TRBV28 and TRBJ2-1, with TRBD2 matching 8 bases. This CDR3 spans 22 amino acids. With 6 bases clipped from V and 5 bases from J, the junction kept 30 bases outside the gene matches. The V gene's germline CDR1 is MDHEN and CDR2 SYDVKM. The CDR3 coding sequence is TGTGCCAGCAGGTTTCCATCCAGGGTGCGGCGGGGGGTGGGGCGGGAGAACAATGAGCAGTTCTTC. Translated, it gives CASRFPSRVRRGVGRENNEQFF.

This clone was found a few times. This chain joins TRBV28 and TRBJ1-2; no definite D call. Trimming stripped 6 bases from V and 4 bases from J, with 6 bases between. The germline V gene has CDR1 MDHEN and CDR2 SYDVKM. This CDR3 is built from 11 residues. CDR3: CASSKFYGYTF. The CDR3 bases are TGTGCCAGCAGCAAATTCTATGGCTACACCTTC.